Shown below are 20 T cell receptor beta chains from a single sample sequenced in a study of OX40 agonist ivuxolimab in advanced cancers. Some clones are missing from TCRdb's copy, which holds only in-frame ones; the method was immunoSEQ multiplex PCR. The sample holds tens of thousands of clones, 70% to 85% seen once. The material sequenced was CD4+ or CD8+ T cells sorted from blood, taken in a trial of the OX40 agonist ivuxolimab. The receptors here all came from an adult with an advanced solid tumor such as melanoma, head and neck, liver or kidney cancer.

This sequence joins TRBV7-9 and TRBJ1-1; D gene uncertain. Germline assignment: CDR1 SEHNR and CDR2 FQNEAQ (reference sequence). The CDR3 consists of 15 residues. The ends were cut back, 6 bases at V and 5 bases at J, with 19 bases in the middle. Here the CDR3 reads CASREDSMGGTEAFF. CDR3 bases: TGTGCCAGCAGGGAAGATTCTATGGGTGGAACTGAAGCTTTCTTT.

The chain has TRBV5-4 and TRBJ2-1; 9 nucleotides align to TRBD2. Trimming removed 3 bases from V and 3 bases from J; junction bases left unmatched: 10. CDR3 length equals 17 residues. Germline V gene lookup returns CDR1 SGHNT and CDR2 YYREEE (reference sequence). The CDR3 here is CASSSKFGRGGYNEQFF. As DNA, the CDR3 is TGTGCCAGCAGCTCGAAGTTCGGGCGGGGGGGCTACAATGAGCAGTTCTTC.

The V gene is TRBV10-1, the J gene TRBJ1-6; D not certain. Germline V gene data show CDR1 as WNHNN and CDR2 as SYGVQD (reference sequence). V dropped 8 bases and J dropped 0 bases, with 5 bases sitting between them. The CDR3 contains 13 residues. The CDR3: CASVGSYNSPLHF. In DNA, the CDR3 is TGCGCCAGCGTCGGCTCCTATAATTCACCCCTCCACTTT.

The chain couples TRBV14 to TRBJ2-7, with D uncertain. With 1 base removed from V and 4 bases from J, the gap between germline ends came to 5 bases. The CDR3 length is 12 residues. CDR1 is SGHDN and CDR2 is FVKESK in the germline V gene. CDR3 coding DNA: TGTGCCAGCAGCCAAGTGAAGTACGAGCAGTACTTC. Translated, it gives CASSQVKYEQYF.

The chain couples TRBV2 to TRBJ2-2; TRBD1 matches 10 bases. This CDR3 has 16 residues. The germline V gene encodes CDR1 SNHLY and CDR2 FYNNEI. V shed 6 bases and J 4 bases; nucleotides not matched to a gene: 8. The CDR3 sequence is CASSRQGASTTGELFF. In nucleotides, the CDR3 is TGTGCCAGCAGCAGACAGGGGGCATCGACCACCGGGGAGCTGTTTTTT.

The chain employs TRBV19 and TRBJ1-3; unclear D gene. Trimming took off 5 bases at V and 0 bases at J, with 8 bases between the two ends. CDR3 length: 14 residues. Germline CDR1 LNHDA, CDR2 SQIVND (reference sequence). The CDR3 reads CASSFGYSGNTIYF. The DNA for the CDR3 is TGTGCCAGTAGTTTCGGATACTCTGGAAACACCATATATTTT.

V gene TRBV5-1 combines with J gene TRBJ2-1; 10 bases align to TRBD2. V was pared by 0 bases and J by 0 bases, with 9 bases of the junction left unmatched. CDR1 is SGHRS and CDR2 is YFSETQ in the germline V gene. This CDR3 is built from 19 residues. The CDR3: CASSLAGLAGDSSYNEQFF. As DNA, the CDR3 is TGCGCCAGCAGCTTGGCCGGGCTAGCGGGAGACAGCTCCTACAATGAGCAGTTCTTC.

The V gene is TRBV28, the J gene TRBJ2-3, with D perhaps assigned TRBD1 or TRBD2 (6 bases each). The CDR3 is 16 residues long. V was cut by 1 base and J by 2 bases, with 13 bases left in between. Germline CDR1 reads MDHEN; CDR2 reads SYDVKM. The CDR3 protein is CASSLYRGAVTDTQYF. CDR3 nucleotides: TGTGCCAGCAGTTTATATAGGGGGGCCGTCACAGATACGCAGTATTTT.

This clone occurred once. V usage is TRBV14 and J usage is TRBJ1-1, with 7 positions matching TRBD1. CDR1 is SGHDN, CDR2 FVKESK, per germline. The CDR3 sequence is 12 residues long. V dropped 3 bases and J dropped 11; count of bases not matched to a gene: 6. The CDR3 spells CASSQTGFSAFF. The CDR3, as DNA: TGTGCCAGCAGCCAGACAGGGTTTTCGGCTTTCTTT.

A few counts support this clone. This chain links TRBV18 with TRBJ1-5, with a weak D call TRBD1 (6 bases). This CDR3 is 13 amino acids long. In germline, CDR1 is KGHSH, CDR2 LQKENI. Trimming shortened V by 6 bases and J by 5 bases, and 11 bases separated the two germline ends. The DNA of the CDR3 is TGTGCCAGCTCGCTTAACAGGGATCAGCCCCAGCATTTT. This encodes CASSLNRDQPQHF.

The rearrangement links TRBV9 to TRBJ2-2; D might be TRBD2 (6 bases). The CDR3 totals 18 residues. The V gene's germline CDR1 is SGDLS and CDR2 YYNGEE. V lost 4 bases, J lost 2 bases, and 21 bases lay in between. The CDR3 loop reads CASSITSAGGFNTGELFF. The CDR3 DNA sequence: TGTGCCAGCAGCATCACCTCAGCGGGTGGGTTTAACACCGGGGAGCTGTTTTTT. Full variable domain (outside the CDR3, taken from reference TRBV9 and TRBJ2-2): DSGVTQTPKHLITATGQRVTLRCSPRSGDLSVYWYQQSLDQGLQFLIQYYNGEERAKGNILERFSAQQFPDLHSELNLSSLELGDSALYFCASSITSAGGFNTGELFFGEGSRLTVL.

This chain joins TRBV11-2 and TRBJ1-3; D is unclear. Germline values: CDR1 SGHAT, CDR2 FQNNGV. V was cut by 1 base and J by 3 bases, with 4 bases left in between. CDR3 length: 13 residues. The CDR3 DNA is TGTGCCAGCAGCTTAGCCGGTGGAAACACCATATATTTT. Translation: CASSLAGGNTIYF.

This clone was found once. This sequence joins TRBV27 and TRBJ1-1; tentative D call: TRBD1 (5 bases). The V and J ends lost 5 bases and 6 bases respectively, with 16 bases between them. CDR1 and CDR2 (germline): MNHEY, SMNVEV (reference sequence). The CDR3 consists of 14 residues. In DNA form, the CDR3 reads TGTGCCAGCAGTGGGGCGGGACTTGGCCCTGAAGCTTTCTTT. Its protein product is CASSGAGLGPEAFF.

In this sample, this clone turned up a few times. J is TRBJ2-5 and V is TRBV6-1; 10 nucleotides match TRBD2. CDR1 is MNHNS and CDR2 is SASEGT in the germline V gene. V shed 2 bases, J shed 1 base, and the junction held 7 bases outside the gene matches. The CDR3 loop spans 17 amino acids. CDR3 residues: CASSERGSGRAQETQYF. The CDR3 bases are TGTGCCAGCAGTGAACGGGGCAGCGGGAGGGCCCAAGAGACCCAGTACTTC.

The CDR3, as DNA: TGTGCCAGCAGTAAAGCGGGAGGGAGCTCCTACAATGAGCAGTTCTTC. Translation: CASSKAGGSSYNEQFF. The chain carries TRBV6-4 and TRBJ2-1; 10 bases fit TRBD2. The CDR3 totals 16 residues. Germline V gives CDR1 MRHNA, CDR2 SNTAGT. V lost 5 bases and J lost 0; bases outside the gene matches: 4.

The V and J genes are TRBV7-3 and TRBJ2-7; weak D call: TRBD1 (6 bases). Germline CDR1 and CDR2: SGHTA and FQGTGA. This CDR3 has 16 amino acids. V lost 5 bases, J lost 4 bases, and 21 bases lay in between. This CDR3 reads CASSHRVRPHTYEQYF. CDR3 in DNA: TGTGCCAGCAGCCACAGGGTCCGACCCCACACTTACGAGCAGTACTTC.

The chain links TRBV9 to TRBJ2-3; D uncertain. This CDR3 has 13 residues. The V and J ends lost 4 bases and 3 bases respectively, with 9 bases between them. Germline V lookup: CDR1 SGDLS, CDR2 YYNGEE. The CDR3 DNA sequence: TGTGCCAGCAGCTTCGGTGGGACAGATACGCAGTATTTT. Its protein product is CASSFGGTDTQYF.

This sequence joins TRBV7-9 and TRBJ2-7; unclear D gene. This CDR3 is built from 15 residues. Looked up from germline, CDR1 is SEHNR and CDR2 is FQNEAQ (reference sequence). V gave up 7 bases and J gave up 5 bases, with 21 bases separating them. CDR3 protein: CASTSEQYQIHEQYF. The CDR3 DNA reads as TGTGCCAGCACATCGGAACAGTACCAGATACACGAGCAGTACTTC.

The chain couples TRBV4-3 to TRBJ2-2; 9 bases are shared with TRBD1. V gave up 5 bases and J gave up 4 bases; unmatched junction bases: 2. The CDR3 spans 14 residues. CDR1 LGHNA and CDR2 YSLEER come from the germline V gene. CDR3 bases: TGCGCCAGCAGCGGGACAGGGCTCACCGGGGAGCTGTTTTTT. It encodes CASSGTGLTGELFF.

J is TRBJ2-5 and V is TRBV4-1; D may be TRBD2 (6 bases). This CDR3 contains 16 residues. Germline V gives CDR1 MGHRA, CDR2 YSYEKL. V gave up 1 base and J gave up 1 base, with 13 bases separating them. CDR3 region: CASSQVMAGPQETQYF. The CDR3 bases are TGCGCCAGCAGCCAAGTAATGGCGGGGCCCCAAGAGACCCAGTACTTC.